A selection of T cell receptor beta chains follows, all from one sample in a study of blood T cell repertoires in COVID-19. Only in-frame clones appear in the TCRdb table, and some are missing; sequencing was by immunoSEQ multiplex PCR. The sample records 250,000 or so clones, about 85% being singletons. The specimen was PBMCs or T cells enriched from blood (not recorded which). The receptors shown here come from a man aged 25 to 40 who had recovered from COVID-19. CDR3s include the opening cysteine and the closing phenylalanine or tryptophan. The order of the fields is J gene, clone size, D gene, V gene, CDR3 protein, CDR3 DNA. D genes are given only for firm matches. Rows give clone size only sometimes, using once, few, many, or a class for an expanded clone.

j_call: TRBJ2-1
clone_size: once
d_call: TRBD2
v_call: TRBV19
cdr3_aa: CASRRTSGGYNEQFF
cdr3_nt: TGTGCCAGTAGAAGGACTAGCGGGGGATACAATGAGCAGTTCTTC

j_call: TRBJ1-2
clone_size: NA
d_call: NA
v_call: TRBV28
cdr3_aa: CASSFPHGRAETF
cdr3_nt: TGTGCCAGCAGTTTCCCCCATGGGCGGGCGGAAACCTTC

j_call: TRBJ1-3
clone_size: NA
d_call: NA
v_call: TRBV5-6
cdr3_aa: CASSLPEAGGNTIYF
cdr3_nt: TGTGCCAGCAGCTTACCGGAGGCAGGTGGAAACACCATATATTTT

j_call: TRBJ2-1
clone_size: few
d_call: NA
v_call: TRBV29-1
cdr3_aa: CSVGLGEVPYNEQFF
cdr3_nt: TGCAGCGTAGGACTGGGGGAGGTTCCCTACAATGAGCAGTTCTTC

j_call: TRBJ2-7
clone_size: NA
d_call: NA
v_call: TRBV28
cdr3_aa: CASSLTHSYEQYF
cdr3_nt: TGTGCCAGCAGTTTAACTCACTCCTACGAGCAGTACTTC

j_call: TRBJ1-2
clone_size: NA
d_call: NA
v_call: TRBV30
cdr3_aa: CAWSPGGGYTF
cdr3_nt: TGTGCCTGGAGTCCCGGGGGTGGCTACACCTTC

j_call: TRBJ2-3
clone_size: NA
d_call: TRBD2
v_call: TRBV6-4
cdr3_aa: CASSEIAGGTDTQYF
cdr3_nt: TGTGCCAGCAGTGAAATAGCGGGGGGCACAGATACGCAGTATTTT

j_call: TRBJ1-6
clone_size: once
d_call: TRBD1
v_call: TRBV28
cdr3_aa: CASSPGQGNSPLHF
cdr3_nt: TGTGCCAGCAGCCCGGGACAGGGTAATTCACCCCTCCACTTT

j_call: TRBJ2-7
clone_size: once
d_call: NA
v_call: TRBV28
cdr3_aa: CASSSPDVGRQYF
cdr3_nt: TGTGCCAGCAGTTCCCCCGACGTCGGGAGGCAGTACTTC

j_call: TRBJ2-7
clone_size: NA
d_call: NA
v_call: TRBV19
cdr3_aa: CASSIVRGYDEQYF
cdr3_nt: TGTGCCAGTAGTATTGTCAGGGGCTATGACGAGCAGTACTTC

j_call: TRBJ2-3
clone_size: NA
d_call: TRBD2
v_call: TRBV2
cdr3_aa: CASSLRGLEGDTQYF
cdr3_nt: TGTGCCAGCAGTCTCCGGGGACTAGAAGGCGATACGCAGTATTTT

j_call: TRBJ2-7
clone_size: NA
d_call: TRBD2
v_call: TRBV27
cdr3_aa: CASRTSGNYEQYF
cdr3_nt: TGTGCCAGCCGGACTAGCGGCAACTACGAGCAGTACTTC

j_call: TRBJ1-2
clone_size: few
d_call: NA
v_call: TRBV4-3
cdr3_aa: CASSQDLTSPYGYTF
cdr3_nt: TGCGCCAGCAGCCAAGATCTTACTTCCCCCTATGGCTACACCTTC

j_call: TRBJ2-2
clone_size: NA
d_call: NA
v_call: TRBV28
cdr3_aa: CASTYGGSRNTGELFF
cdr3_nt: TGTGCCAGCACCTATGGGGGGAGCAGGAACACCGGGGAGCTGTTTTTT

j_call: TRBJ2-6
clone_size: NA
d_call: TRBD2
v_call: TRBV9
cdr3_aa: CASSVAIAGGMGSGANVLTF
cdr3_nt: TGTGCCAGCAGCGTAGCGATAGCGGGGGGCATGGGCTCTGGGGCCAACGTCCTGACTTTC

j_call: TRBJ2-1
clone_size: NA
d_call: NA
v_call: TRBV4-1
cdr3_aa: CASSQENYPAGDNEQFF
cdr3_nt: TGCGCCAGCAGCCAAGAAAATTACCCAGCAGGGGACAATGAGCAGTTCTTC

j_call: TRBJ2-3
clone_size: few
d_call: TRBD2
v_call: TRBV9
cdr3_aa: CASSASGGAAGTDTQYF
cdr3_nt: TGTGCCAGCAGCGCTAGCGGGGGGGCTGCTGGCACAGATACGCAGTATTTT

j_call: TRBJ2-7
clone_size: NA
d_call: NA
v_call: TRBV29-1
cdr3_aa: CSVDNFGGYEQYF
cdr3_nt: TGCAGCGTTGACAACTTCGGGGGCTACGAGCAGTACTTC

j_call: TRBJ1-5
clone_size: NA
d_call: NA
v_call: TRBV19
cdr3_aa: CASSKGVRYSNQPQHF
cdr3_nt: TGTGCCAGTAGTAAAGGAGTGAGGTATAGCAATCAGCCCCAGCATTTT

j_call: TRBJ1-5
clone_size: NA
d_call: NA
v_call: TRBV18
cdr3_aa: CASSPLPSADSFNQPQHF
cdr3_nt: TGTGCCAGCTCACCGTTACCCTCCGCGGACAGTTTCAATCAGCCCCAGCATTTT

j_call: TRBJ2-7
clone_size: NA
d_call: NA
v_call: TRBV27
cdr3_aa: CASSPGQTGSYEQYF
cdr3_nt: TGTGCCAGCAGTCCAGGACAAACGGGCTCCTACGAGCAGTACTTC

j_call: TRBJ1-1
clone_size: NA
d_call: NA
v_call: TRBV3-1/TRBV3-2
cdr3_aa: CASSYRRGTEAFF
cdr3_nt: TGTGCCAGCAGCTACAGGAGGGGCACTGAAGCTTTCTTT

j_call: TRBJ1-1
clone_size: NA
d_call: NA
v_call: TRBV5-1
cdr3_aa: CASSFGQGGTEAFF
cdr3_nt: TGCGCCAGCAGCTTCGGCCAGGGAGGCACTGAAGCTTTCTTT

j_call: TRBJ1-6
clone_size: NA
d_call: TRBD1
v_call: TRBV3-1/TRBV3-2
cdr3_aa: CASSQGQGAINSPLHF
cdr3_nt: TGTGCCAGCAGCCAGGGACAGGGGGCGATAAATTCACCCCTCCACTTT

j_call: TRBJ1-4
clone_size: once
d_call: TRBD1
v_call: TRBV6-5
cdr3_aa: CASSTQGGGEKLFF
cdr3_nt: TGTGCCAGCAGCACCCAGGGGGGAGGAGAAAAACTGTTTTTT

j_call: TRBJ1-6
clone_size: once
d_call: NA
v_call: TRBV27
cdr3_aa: CASTQGAPTHNSPLHF
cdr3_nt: TGTGCCAGCACCCAAGGGGCCCCAACCCATAATTCACCCCTCCACTTT

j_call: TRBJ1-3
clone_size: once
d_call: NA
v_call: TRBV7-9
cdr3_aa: CASSFSQSSGNTIYF
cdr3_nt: TGTGCCAGCAGCTTTAGTCAATCCTCTGGAAACACCATATATTTT

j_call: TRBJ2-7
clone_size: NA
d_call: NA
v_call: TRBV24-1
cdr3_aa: CATSLPGTYEQYF
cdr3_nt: TGTGCCACCAGTCTCCCAGGGACCTACGAGCAGTACTTC

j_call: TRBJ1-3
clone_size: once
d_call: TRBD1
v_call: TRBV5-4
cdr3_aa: CASRSTGAGNTIYF
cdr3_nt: TGTGCCAGCAGATCGACAGGGGCTGGAAACACCATATATTTT

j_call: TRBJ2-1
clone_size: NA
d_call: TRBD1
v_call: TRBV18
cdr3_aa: CASSLGQGQGNEQFF
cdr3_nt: TGTGCCAGCTCATTGGGACAGGGGCAGGGGAATGAGCAGTTCTTC

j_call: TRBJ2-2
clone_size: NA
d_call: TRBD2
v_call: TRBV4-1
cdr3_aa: CASSQDGRGSGRANTGELFF
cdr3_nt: TGCGCCAGCAGCCAAGATGGTAGGGGTAGCGGGAGGGCAAACACCGGGGAGCTGTTTTTT

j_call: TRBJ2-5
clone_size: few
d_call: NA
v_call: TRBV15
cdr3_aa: CATSRDRGQETQYF
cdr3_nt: TGTGCCACCAGCAGAGACAGGGGACAAGAGACCCAGTACTTC

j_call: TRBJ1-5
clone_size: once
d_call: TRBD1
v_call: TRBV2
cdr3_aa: CARRGSGGSNQPQHF
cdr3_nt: TGTGCCAGGAGGGGTTCAGGGGGTAGCAATCAGCCCCAGCATTTT

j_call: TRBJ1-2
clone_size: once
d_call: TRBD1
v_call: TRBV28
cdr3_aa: CATETPEGDRANYGYTF
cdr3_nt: TGTGCCACCGAGACACCCGAAGGGGACAGAGCTAACTATGGCTACACCTTC

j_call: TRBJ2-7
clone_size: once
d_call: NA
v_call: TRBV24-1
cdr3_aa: CATSDSGIPYEQYF
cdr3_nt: TGTGCCACCAGTGACTCAGGGATTCCCTACGAGCAGTACTTC

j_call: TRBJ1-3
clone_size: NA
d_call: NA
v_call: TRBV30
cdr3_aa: CAWTGGNTIYF
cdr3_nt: TGTGCCTGGACAGGGGGAAACACCATATATTTT

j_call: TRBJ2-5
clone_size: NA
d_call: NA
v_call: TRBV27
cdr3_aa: CASSWAREFQETQYF
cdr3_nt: TGTGCCAGCAGCTGGGCCCGGGAGTTCCAAGAGACCCAGTACTTC

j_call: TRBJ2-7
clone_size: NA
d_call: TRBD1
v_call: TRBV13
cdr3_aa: CASSLGQLTYEQYF
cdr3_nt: TGTGCCAGCAGCCTGGGACAGTTAACCTACGAGCAGTACTTC

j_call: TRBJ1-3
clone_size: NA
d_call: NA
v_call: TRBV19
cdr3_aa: CASSGGTGHPTGSGNTIYF
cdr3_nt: TGTGCCAGTAGTGGGGGCACGGGACACCCAACCGGCTCTGGAAACACCATATATTTT

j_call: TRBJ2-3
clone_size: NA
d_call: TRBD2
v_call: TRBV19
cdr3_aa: CASSDGTSLDTQYF
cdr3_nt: TGTGCCAGTAGTGATGGGACTAGCTTAGATACGCAGTATTTT

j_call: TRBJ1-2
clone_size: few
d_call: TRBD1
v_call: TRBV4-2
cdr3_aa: CASSQITGGGRGYTF
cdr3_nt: TGTGCCAGCAGCCAGATAACAGGGGGCGGTAGGGGCTACACCTTC

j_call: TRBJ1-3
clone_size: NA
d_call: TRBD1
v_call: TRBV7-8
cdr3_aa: CASRPTGADTIYF
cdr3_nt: TGTGCCAGCAGACCGACAGGGGCTGACACCATATATTTT

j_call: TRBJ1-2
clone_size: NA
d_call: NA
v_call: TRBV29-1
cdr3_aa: CSGKLEGHGYTF
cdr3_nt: TGCAGTGGTAAGCTAGAGGGTCATGGCTACACCTTC

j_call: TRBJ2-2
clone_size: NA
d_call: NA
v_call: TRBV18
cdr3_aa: CASSPLPSGVTGELFF
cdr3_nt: TGTGCCAGCTCACCACTTCCCTCGGGGGTCACCGGGGAGCTGTTTTTT

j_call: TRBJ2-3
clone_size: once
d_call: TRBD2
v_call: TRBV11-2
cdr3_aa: CASSLELARATDTQYF
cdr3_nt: TGTGCCAGCAGCTTAGAACTAGCGAGGGCGACAGATACGCAGTATTTT

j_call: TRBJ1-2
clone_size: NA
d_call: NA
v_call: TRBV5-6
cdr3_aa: CASSFGGSYGYTF
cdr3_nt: TGTGCCAGCAGCTTCGGGGGGTCCTATGGCTACACCTTC

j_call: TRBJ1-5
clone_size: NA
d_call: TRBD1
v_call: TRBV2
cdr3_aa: CASSRTGASNQPQHF
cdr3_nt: TGTGCCAGCAGTAGGACAGGGGCTAGCAATCAGCCCCAGCATTTT

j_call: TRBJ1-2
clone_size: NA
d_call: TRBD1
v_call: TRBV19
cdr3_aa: CASSPGTANYGYTF
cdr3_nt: TGTGCCAGTAGTCCCGGGACAGCTAACTATGGCTACACCTTC

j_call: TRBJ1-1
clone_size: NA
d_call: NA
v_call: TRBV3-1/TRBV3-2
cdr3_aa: CASSQDYRAVKAFF
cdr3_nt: TGTGCCAGCAGCCAAGATTACAGGGCAGTCAAAGCTTTCTTT

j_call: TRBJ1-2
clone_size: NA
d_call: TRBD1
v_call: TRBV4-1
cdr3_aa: CASSHEDRNYGYTF
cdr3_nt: TGCGCCAGCAGCCATGAGGACAGGAACTATGGCTACACCTTC

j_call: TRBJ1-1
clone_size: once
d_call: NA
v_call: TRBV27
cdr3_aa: CASSTWTERWATEAFF
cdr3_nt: TGTGCCAGCAGTACCTGGACAGAGCGCTGGGCAACTGAAGCTTTCTTT

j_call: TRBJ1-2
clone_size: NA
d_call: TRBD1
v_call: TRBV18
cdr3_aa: CASSPGQGREDGYTF
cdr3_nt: TGTGCCAGCTCACCTGGACAGGGGAGGGAAGATGGCTACACCTTC